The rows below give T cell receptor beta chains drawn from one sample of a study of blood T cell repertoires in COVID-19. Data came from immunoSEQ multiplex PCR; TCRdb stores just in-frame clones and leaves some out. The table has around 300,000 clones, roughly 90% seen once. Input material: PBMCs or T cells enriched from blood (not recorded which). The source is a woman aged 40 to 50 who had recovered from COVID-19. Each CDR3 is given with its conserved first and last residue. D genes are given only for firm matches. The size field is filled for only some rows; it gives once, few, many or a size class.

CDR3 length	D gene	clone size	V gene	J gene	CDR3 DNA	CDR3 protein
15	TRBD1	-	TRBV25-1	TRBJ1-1	TGTGCCAGCAGCCCCGGGACAGGGAGGAACACTGAAGCTTTCTTT	CASSPGTGRNTEAFF
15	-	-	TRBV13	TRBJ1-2	TGTGCCAGCAGCCCCAGGACAGATCTTAACTATGGCTACACCTTC	CASSPRTDLNYGYTF
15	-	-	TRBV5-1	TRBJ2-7	TGCGCCAGCAGCGCCGATCCGGGAAACGTTATGGAGCAGTACTTC	CASSADPGNVMEQYF
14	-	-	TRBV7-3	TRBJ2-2	TGTGCCAGCAGGGGCAGGGCCAACACCGGGGAGCTGTTTTTT	CASRGRANTGELFF
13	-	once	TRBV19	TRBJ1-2	TGTGCCACCACCCAAGGGGCCGGCTATGGCTACACCTTC	CATTQGAGYGYTF
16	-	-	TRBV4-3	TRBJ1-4	TGCGCCAGCAGCCAAGGCCACGGGTATGATAATGAAAAACTGTTTTTT	CASSQGHGYDNEKLFF
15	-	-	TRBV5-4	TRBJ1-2	TGTGCCAGCAGCTTGAGACACGCCCTTAACTATGGCTACACCTTC	CASSLRHALNYGYTF
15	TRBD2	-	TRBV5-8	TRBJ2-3	TGTGCCAGCAGCTTCGGACTAGCTAGCACAGATACGCAGTATTTT	CASSFGLASTDTQYF
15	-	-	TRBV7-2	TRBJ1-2	TGTGCCAGCAGCGCTACGCCGGGGAGAGTCTATGGCTACACCTTC	CASSATPGRVYGYTF
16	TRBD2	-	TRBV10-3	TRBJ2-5	TGTGCCATCAGTGAAGCCGGGGTAGCGGGTCAAGAGACCCAGTACTTC	CAISEAGVAGQETQYF
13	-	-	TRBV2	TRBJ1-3	TGTGCCAGCAACATTTTCTCTGGAAACACCATATATTTT	CASNIFSGNTIYF
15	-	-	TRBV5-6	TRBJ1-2	TGTGCCAGCAGCTTGAGCGGTGCTAACGACTATGGCTACACCTTC	CASSLSGANDYGYTF
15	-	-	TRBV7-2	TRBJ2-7	TGTGCCAGCAGCCCCCAGGCGGGGAACCCCTACGAGCAGTACTTC	CASSPQAGNPYEQYF
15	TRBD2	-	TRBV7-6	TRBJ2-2	TGTGCCAGCAAAGCGGGAGGGTCCGACACCGGGGAGCTGTTTTTT	CASKAGGSDTGELFF
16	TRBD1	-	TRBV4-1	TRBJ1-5	TGCGCCAGCAGCCACCCGGGACAGGGGGTTAATCAGCCCCAGCATTTT	CASSHPGQGVNQPQHF
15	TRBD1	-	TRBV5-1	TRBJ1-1	TGCGCCAGCAGCTTGAGTGGGACAGGGAACACTGAAGCTTTCTTT	CASSLSGTGNTEAFF
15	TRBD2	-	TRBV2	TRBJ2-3	TGTGCCAGCGGGACTAGCGGGGGGGTGTTAAATACGCAGTATTTT	CASGTSGGVLNTQYF
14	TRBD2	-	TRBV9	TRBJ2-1	TGTGCCAGCAGCGCAGGACTAGGAGGCTATGAGCAGTTCTTC	CASSAGLGGYEQFF
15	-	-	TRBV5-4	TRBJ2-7	TGTGCCAGCAGCTTGGAGGCAGGGGCATTCTACGAGCAGTACTTC	CASSLEAGAFYEQYF
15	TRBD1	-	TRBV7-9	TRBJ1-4	TGTGCCAGCAGCTTAGTACAGGGGCGAAATGAAAAACTGTTTTTT	CASSLVQGRNEKLFF
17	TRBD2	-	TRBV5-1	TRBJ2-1	TGCGCCAGCAGCTTGGATACTAGCGGGAGTGGGGAGAATGAGCAGTTCTTC	CASSLDTSGSGENEQFF
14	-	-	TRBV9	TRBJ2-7	TGTGCCAGCAGCGTAGCGTCCCAGATCTACGAGCAGTACTTC	CASSVASQIYEQYF
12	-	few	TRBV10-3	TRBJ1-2	TGTGCCATCAGTCTGCCAGACAGTGGCTACACCTTC	CAISLPDSGYTF
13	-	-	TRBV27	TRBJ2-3	TGTGCCAGCAGTCCCCCACTAAGAAGTTCGCAGTATTTT	CASSPPLRSSQYF
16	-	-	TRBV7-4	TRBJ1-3	TGTGCCAGCAGCTACCCCCGACAGGTCTCTGGAAACACCATATATTTT	CASSYPRQVSGNTIYF
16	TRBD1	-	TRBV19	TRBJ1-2	TGTGCCAGTAGTTCAAGACAGGGGGCGTCAAACTATGGCTACACCTTC	CASSSRQGASNYGYTF
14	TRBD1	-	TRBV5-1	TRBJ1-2	TGCGCCAGCAGCCCCGGGACAGGGGCCTATGGCTACACCTTC	CASSPGTGAYGYTF
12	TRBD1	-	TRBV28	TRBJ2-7	TGTGCCAGCAGTCAGGGGGCGCACGAGCAGTACTTC	CASSQGAHEQYF
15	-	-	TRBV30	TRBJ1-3	TGTGCCTGGAGTGGTAGTTCGAACTCTGGAAACACCATATATTTT	CAWSGSSNSGNTIYF
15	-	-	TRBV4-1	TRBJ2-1	TGCGCCAGCAGCCAAGAAGGGGCTGGGAAGAATGAGCAGTTCTTC	CASSQEGAGKNEQFF
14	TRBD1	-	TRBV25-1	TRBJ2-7	TGTGCCAGCAGTCCACGGACAGGGACCTACGAGCAGTACTTC	CASSPRTGTYEQYF
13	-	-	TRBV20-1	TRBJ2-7	TGCAGTGCCAGTAATAGCGGAGACTACGAGCAGTACTTC	CSASNSGDYEQYF
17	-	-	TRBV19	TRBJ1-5	TGTGCCAGTAGTATGGTGAGCGGCAATGTGGGAAATCAGCCCCAGCATTTT	CASSMVSGNVGNQPQHF
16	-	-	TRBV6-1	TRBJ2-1	TGTGCCAGCAGTGAAGCGCTAGGAAGCTCCTACAATGAGCAGTTCTTC	CASSEALGSSYNEQFF
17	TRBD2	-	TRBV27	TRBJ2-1	TGTGCCAGCAGTTTAAGTATGGGGCGGGGGGGTGTATATGAGCAGTTCTTC	CASSLSMGRGGVYEQFF
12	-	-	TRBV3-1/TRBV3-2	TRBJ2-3	TGTGCCAGCAGCCAAGATACTAGTACGCAGTATTTT	CASSQDTSTQYF
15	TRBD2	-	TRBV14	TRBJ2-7	TGTGCCAGCAGCGGCTGGGAGGGAAGCTCCTACGAGCAGTACTTC	CASSGWEGSSYEQYF
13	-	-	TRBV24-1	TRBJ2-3	TGTGCCACCAGTGCACACGGAGGGGATACGCAGTATTTT	CATSAHGGDTQYF
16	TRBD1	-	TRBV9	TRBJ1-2	TGTGCCAGCAGCCCCGGACAGGGGGCCGGCAACTATGGCTACACCTTC	CASSPGQGAGNYGYTF
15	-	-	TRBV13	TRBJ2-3	TGTGCCAGCAGCTTACGGGGGGCCGAAGGGAATACGCAGTATTTT	CASSLRGAEGNTQYF
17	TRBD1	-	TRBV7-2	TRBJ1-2	TGTGCCAGCAGCTCTCGAGGCCGGGACAGTCCTTCTTATGGCTACACCTTC	CASSSRGRDSPSYGYTF